The rows below give T cell receptor beta chains drawn from one sample of a study of shared clonotypes between healthy human individuals. Sequencing used immunoSEQ multiplex PCR; TCRdb keeps in-frame clones, though not all of them. The table shows approximately 500,000 clones, with around 96% occurring only once. Sequencing input: naive CD4+ T cells sorted from blood. Receptor source: a woman aged 25 to 39 in good health. Both conserved end residues are part of each CDR3. The D gene is left open where the match is weak. The size entry is marked missing in some rows and otherwise reads once, few, many or a size class.

CDR3 protein	CDR3 DNA	D gene	clone size	CDR3 length	V gene	J gene
CASSESGREKETQYF	TGTGCCAGCAGTGAAAGCGGGAGGGAGAAAGAGACCCAGTACTTC	TRBD2	NA	15	TRBV2	TRBJ2-5
CASKGSTDTQYF	TGTGCCAGCAAAGGGAGCACAGATACGCAGTATTTT	NA	NA	12	TRBV2	TRBJ2-3
CASSQSPGQGNTEAFF	TGTGCCAGCAGTCAGTCTCCGGGACAGGGGAACACTGAAGCTTTCTTT	TRBD1	NA	16	TRBV25-1	TRBJ1-1
CASSLTLAGVSDTQYF	TGCGCCAGCAGCTTGACGCTAGCGGGAGTATCGGATACGCAGTATTTT	TRBD2	NA	16	TRBV5-1	TRBJ2-3
CASSLGVMNTEAFF	TGTGCCAGCAGCTTAGGTGTCATGAACACTGAAGCTTTCTTT	NA	NA	14	TRBV5-4	TRBJ1-1
CASTRNTEAFF	TGTGCCAGTACGAGGAACACTGAAGCTTTCTTT	NA	NA	11	TRBV19	TRBJ1-1
CASSSWTSGRALGSYNEQFF	TGTGCCAGCAGTTCGTGGACTAGCGGGAGGGCCTTAGGATCGTACAATGAGCAGTTCTTC	TRBD2	NA	20	TRBV27	TRBJ2-1
CASSTRQGGPTDTQYF	TGCGCCAGCAGCACCCGACAGGGGGGACCCACAGATACGCAGTATTTT	TRBD1	NA	16	TRBV5-1	TRBJ2-3
CASSGSYRKYNEQFF	TGTGCCAGCAGTGGATCTTACCGAAAATACAATGAGCAGTTCTTC	NA	NA	15	TRBV2	TRBJ2-1
CSASQLAGQYF	TGCAGTGCTAGTCAGCTAGCAGGGCAATACTTC	NA	NA	11	TRBV20-1	TRBJ2-7
CASSKTSGVGDTQYF	TGTGCCAGCAGTAAGACTAGCGGGGTCGGTGATACGCAGTATTTT	TRBD2	NA	15	TRBV6-5	TRBJ2-3
CASSSGGTTYNEQFF	TGTGCCAGCAGCTCAGGGGGAACGACCTACAATGAGCAGTTCTTC	TRBD1	once	15	TRBV5-4	TRBJ2-1
CASSIGGTGGYEQYF	TGTGCCAGTAGTATTGGGGGAACTGGAGGCTACGAGCAGTACTTC	NA	NA	15	TRBV19	TRBJ2-7
CASSPTTGPKGDTQYF	TGTGCCAGCAGCCCCACGACAGGGCCGAAAGGTGATACGCAGTATTTT	TRBD1	NA	16	TRBV5-4	TRBJ2-3
CASRYRGPTLPQHF	TGTGCCAGCAGGTACAGGGGCCCCACACTGCCCCAGCATTTT	TRBD1	NA	14	TRBV6-1	TRBJ1-5
CASSFRMNTEAFF	TGTGCCAGCAGCTTTAGGATGAACACTGAAGCTTTCTTT	NA	NA	13	TRBV11-2	TRBJ1-1
CASSQGSGSETQYF	TGTGCCAGCAGCCAAGGGTCCGGGAGTGAGACCCAGTACTTC	NA	NA	14	TRBV4-2	TRBJ2-5
CATRKRASGNTIYF	TGTGCCACGCGGAAAAGGGCTTCTGGAAACACCATATATTTT	NA	NA	14	TRBV7-2	TRBJ1-3
CASTNPRGRSSYEQYF	TGTGCCAGCACTAACCCCAGGGGACGAAGCTCCTACGAGCAGTACTTC	NA	NA	16	TRBV28	TRBJ2-7
CASGPRHNEQFF	TGTGCCAGCGGCCCGCGGCACAATGAGCAGTTCTTC	NA	NA	12	TRBV7-2	TRBJ2-1
CSGILAKNIQYF	TGCTCCGGAATCCTAGCCAAAAACATTCAGTACTTC	NA	NA	12	TRBV29-1	TRBJ2-4
CASSEALWGLANYGYTF	TGTGCCAGCAGTGAAGCGCTTTGGGGGTTAGCTAACTATGGCTACACCTTC	NA	NA	17	TRBV6-1	TRBJ1-2
CASSGQGSNQPQHF	TGTGCCAGCTCGGGACAGGGTAGCAATCAGCCCCAGCATTTT	TRBD1	NA	14	TRBV19	TRBJ1-5
CASNIAGGYEQYF	TGCGCCAGCAATATAGCGGGAGGGTACGAGCAGTACTTC	TRBD2	NA	13	TRBV10-2	TRBJ2-7
CASRTDRVHEQYF	TGTGCCAGCAGAACGGACAGGGTTCACGAGCAGTACTTC	TRBD1	NA	13	TRBV6-5	TRBJ2-7
CASSLQGAKGTEAFF	TGTGCCAGCAGTCTACAGGGGGCAAAGGGGACTGAAGCTTTCTTT	TRBD1	NA	15	TRBV28	TRBJ1-1
CATSGGEGQVYNEQFF	TGTGCCACCAGCGGGGGCGAGGGACAGGTCTACAATGAGCAGTTCTTC	TRBD1	NA	16	TRBV15	TRBJ2-1
CASSIDGAASGRYEQFF	TGTGCCAGTAGTATAGATGGGGCGGCTAGCGGGAGGTATGAGCAGTTCTTC	TRBD2	NA	17	TRBV19	TRBJ2-1
CASTPQSGLAEYYNEQFF	TGTGCCAGCACCCCCCAATCGGGACTAGCGGAGTACTACAATGAGCAGTTCTTC	TRBD2	NA	18	TRBV28	TRBJ2-1
CASSVTGGSYEQYF	TGCGCCAGCAGCGTCACAGGGGGATCCTACGAGCAGTACTTC	TRBD1	NA	14	TRBV5-1	TRBJ2-7